The 4 T cell receptor beta chains below come from one sample, sequenced in a study of identical twins (dated by TCRdb to about 2016). The library was produced with 5' RACE. The sample was run on an Illumina HiSeq 2000. TCRdb's own reprocessing of the public reads used fastp at Q25 and MiXCR and kept productive beta chains. CDR3 protein duplicates are merged, each entry listing the most common genes and DNA. Recorded for this sample are over 550,000 distinct CDR3 sequences; around 7.4% of them occurred a single time. About 1.5% of the sample is held by the ten biggest clonotypes. In addition, the sample was reused for a study of yellow fever vaccine responses in identical twins.

Material for sequencing was PBMCs. These TCRs come from a woman younger than 35 in good health.

This clonotype was detected only a few times. J is TRBJ2-5 and V is TRBV9; a possible D gene is TRBD2 (5 bases). The CDR3 has 13 amino acids. Germline CDR1 is SGDLS and CDR2 is YYNGEE. Trimming pared 3 bases from V and 3 bases from J, leaving 9 bases between. CDR3 bases: TGTGCCAGCAGCGCAACGGGGAAAGAGACCCAGTACTTC. Residues: CASSATGKETQYF. Looking up the rest from reference TRBV9 and TRBJ2-5 gives the full variable domain: DSGVTQTPKHLITATGQRVTLRCSPRSGDLSVYWYQQSLDQGLQFLIQYYNGEERAKGNILERFSAQQFPDLHSELNLSSLELGDSALYFCASSATGKETQYFGPGTRLLVL.

J is TRBJ2-3 and V is TRBV5-1; TRBD1 matches at 11 bases. With 0 bases clipped from V and 3 bases from J, the junction kept 6 bases outside the gene matches. The CDR3 length is 17 residues. Germline V gene lookup returns CDR1 SGHRS and CDR2 YFSETQ. CDR3: CASSLGSGTGGTDTQYF. The CDR3, as DNA: TGCGCCAGCAGCTTGGGATCCGGGACAGGGGGAACAGATACGCAGTATTTT.

This clonotype has at least ten counts. The J gene is TRBJ1-1, the V gene TRBV15; maybe TRBD1 (5 bases). There are 13 residues in the CDR3. The germline V gene encodes CDR1 LNHNV and CDR2 YYDKDF (reference sequence). V was pared by 5 bases and J by 5 bases, with 12 bases between. The CDR3 sequence is CATSWGGETEAFF. Written as DNA, the CDR3 is TGTGCCACCAGCTGGGGGGGAGAGACTGAAGCTTTCTTT.

V is TRBV29-1 and J is TRBJ2-1; D is perhaps TRBD2 (6 bases). The CDR3 has 13 amino acids. Germline V gene sequence: CDR1 SQVTM, CDR2 ANQGSEA. The germline V and J ends were trimmed by 5 bases and 1 base, with 9 bases remaining between them. Here the CDR3 reads CSVLEGSYNEQFF. The CDR3 DNA reads as TGCAGCGTTTTGGAGGGGTCCTACAATGAGCAGTTCTTC.